Shown below are 32 T cell receptor beta chains from a single sample sequenced in a study of blood T cell repertoires in COVID-19. The data were produced by immunoSEQ multiplex PCR, yet TCRdb's version contains in-frame clones alone and is incomplete. The sample records 130,000 to 150,000 clones, 85% to 90% being singletons. The material sequenced was peripheral blood. These receptors were taken from an elderly man with acute or convalescent COVID-19.

This chain uses TRBV28 with TRBJ2-7, with 8 bases lining up with TRBD1. V shed 5 bases, J shed 3 bases, and the junction held 9 bases outside the gene matches. From germline, CDR1 is MDHEN and CDR2 SYDVKM. The CDR3 is 15 amino acids. The CDR3 loop reads CASSGQGLPVYEQYF. As DNA, the CDR3 is TGTGCCAGCAGTGGACAGGGCTTACCTGTCTACGAGCAGTACTTC.

The chain employs TRBV11-1 and TRBJ2-1; the match to TRBD2 covers 9 bases. CDR1 is SGHAT and CDR2 is FQDESV in the germline V gene (reference sequence). Trimming at V came to 1 base and at J to 7 bases, leaving 8 bases not matched to a gene. The CDR3 consists of 16 residues. The CDR3 reads CASSLGKRGAWNEQFF. DNA for the CDR3: TGTGCCAGCAGCTTAGGTAAGCGGGGGGCCTGGAATGAGCAGTTCTTC.

In its sample, this clone was seen many times. V usage is TRBV24-1 and J usage is TRBJ1-2, with D unclear. In germline, CDR1 is KGHDR, CDR2 SFDVKD. V was cut by 5 bases and J by 4 bases, with 7 bases left in between. The CDR3 loop spans 12 amino acids. Written as DNA, the CDR3 is TGTGCCACCAGTGCGCGGGCCTATGGCTACACCTTC. Its protein product is CATSARAYGYTF.

This clone has a single count. The rearrangement uses TRBV6-1 and TRBJ1-1; D is unclear. CDR1 MNHNS and CDR2 SASEGT come from the germline V gene. The length of the CDR3 is 11 residues. V was pared by 3 bases and J by 9 bases, with 8 bases between. CDR3 nucleotides: TGTGCCAGCAGTGAGCCCACACAAGCTTTCTTT. Translation gives CASSEPTQAFF.

This clone appeared once. This chain joins TRBV6-5 and TRBJ1-1; perhaps TRBD1 as D (5 bases). The CDR3 is 15 amino acids. Trimming shortened V by 8 bases and J by 4 bases, and 20 bases separated the two germline ends. Germline V gene sequence: CDR1 MNHEY, CDR2 SVGAGI. The CDR3 reads CASVMIGGAGTEAFF. The CDR3 region has the DNA TGTGCCAGCGTAATGATAGGAGGGGCTGGCACTGAAGCTTTCTTT.

The table lists this clone with a count of one. This chain links TRBV27 with TRBJ2-1; TRBD1 matches 11 bases. Germline assignment: CDR1 MNHEY and CDR2 SMNVEV (reference sequence). The J segment lost 9 bases and the V segment lost 5 bases, leaving 3 bases of the junction unmatched. The CDR3 consists of 13 residues. The CDR3 DNA reads as TGTGCCAGCAGTGGACAGGGGGCTATTGAGCAGTTCTTC. It specifies CASSGQGAIEQFF.

This clone occurred a few times. The rearrangement links TRBV3-1 (or the pseudogene TRBV3-2) to TRBJ1-2, with D possibly TRBD1 on 5 matching bases. From germline, CDR1 is LGHDT and CDR2 YNNKEL (reference sequence). V lost 1 base to trimming and J lost 7 bases, with 7 bases between them. CDR3 length: 12 amino acids. CDR3 sequence reads: CASSQVGGGYTF. CDR3 DNA sequence: TGTGCCAGCAGCCAAGTCGGGGGTGGCTACACCTTC.

The V gene is TRBV10-3, the J gene TRBJ2-3, with 10 bases lining up with TRBD2. CDR3 size: 15 residues. Trimming at V came to 5 bases and at J to 0 bases, leaving 2 bases not matched to a gene. Germline CDR1 is ENHRY and CDR2 is SYGVKD. The CDR3 DNA reads as TGTGCCATCAGTCCGACTAGCGGGAGCACAGATACGCAGTATTTT. This gives the protein CAISPTSGSTDTQYF.

The chain carries TRBV5-1 and TRBJ2-3; 8 positions match TRBD1. With 7 bases clipped from V and 1 base from J, the junction kept 8 bases outside the gene matches. CDR1 is SGHRS and CDR2 is YFSETQ in the germline V gene. CDR3 length: 15 amino acids. CDR3 DNA: TGCGCCAGCGGCAGGGGGCCCTCTCGCACAGATACGCAGTATTTT. Encoded protein: CASGRGPSRTDTQYF.

This chain connects TRBV6-5 to TRBJ2-1; D possibly corresponds to TRBD2 (6 bases). CDR1 and CDR2 from the germline V gene are MNHEY and SVGAGI. The V and J ends lost 5 bases and 5 bases respectively, with 10 bases between them. The CDR3 consists of 13 residues. The CDR3 reads CASSRLEDNEQFF. DNA for the CDR3: TGTGCCAGCAGTCGACTAGAGGACAATGAGCAGTTCTTC.

On this clone: This same CDR3 is encoded by further DNA sequences in the sample. The chain joins TRBV5-1 to TRBJ2-3; a weak D match, TRBD2 (6 bases). V dropped 2 bases and J dropped 0 bases, with 7 bases sitting between them. The CDR3 is 14 residues long. Germline lookup yields CDR1 SGHRS and CDR2 YFSETQ. CDR3 in amino acids: CASSLGTSTDTQYF. The CDR3 bases are TGCGCCAGCAGCTTAGGGACTAGCACAGATACGCAGTATTTT.

The chain uses TRBV29-1 and TRBJ1-2; D possibly corresponds to TRBD1 (5 bases). Germline V gives CDR1 SQVTM, CDR2 ANQGSEA. Trimming took off 6 bases at V and 3 bases at J, with 8 bases between the two ends. There are 11 residues in the CDR3. The chain's CDR3 is CSVGGDYGYTF. The CDR3 nucleotides are TGCAGCGTCGGGGGAGACTATGGCTACACCTTC.

The V call is TRBV5-1, the J call TRBJ2-7, with D maybe TRBD2 (5 bases). From germline, CDR1 is SGHRS and CDR2 YFSETQ. The length of the CDR3 is 13 residues. Trimming removed 7 bases at V and 4 bases at J, with 15 bases between. The CDR3 coding sequence is TGCGCCAGCGGCAGCGGTCCGGGGTACGAGCAGTACTTC. It translates to CASGSGPGYEQYF.

V gene TRBV5-6 combines with J gene TRBJ1-4; possibly TRBD1 for D (5 bases). V dropped 3 bases and J dropped 3 bases, with 9 bases sitting between them. Germline loops: CDR1 SGHDT, CDR2 YYEEEE. The CDR3 spans 14 residues. In DNA form, the CDR3 reads TGTGCCAGCAGCTCCACACAGGCTAATGAAAAACTGTTTTTT. This codes for CASSSTQANEKLFF. The full variable domain, its missing parts supplied by reference TRBV5-6 and TRBJ1-4, is DAGVTQSPTHLIKTRGQQVTLRCSPKSGHDTVSWYQQALGQGPQFIFQYYEEEERQRGNFPDRFSGHQFPNYSSELNVNALLLGDSALYLCASSSTQANEKLFFGSGTQLSVL.

The genes are TRBV19 and TRBJ1-5; D perhaps matches TRBD1 (6 bases). The CDR3 runs 15 residues. Trimming cost V 5 bases and J 4 bases, with 15 bases left between them. CDR1 and CDR2 from the germline V gene are LNHDA and SQIVND (reference sequence). The CDR3 here is CASSSQGQSNQPQHF. CDR3 in DNA: TGTGCCAGTAGTTCCCAGGGGCAGAGTAATCAGCCCCAGCATTTT.

The chain joins TRBV5-1 to TRBJ1-1, with D possibly being TRBD1 (5 bases). CDR1 and CDR2 from the germline V gene are SGHRS and YFSETQ. Trimming left V 3 bases short and J 2 bases short, with 11 bases between. The CDR3 is 14 residues long. CDR3: CASSWDGLNTEAFF. The CDR3, as DNA: TGCGCCAGCAGCTGGGACGGACTAAACACTGAAGCTTTCTTT.

J is TRBJ2-1 and V is TRBV3-1 (or the pseudogene TRBV3-2); possible D gene TRBD1, 5 bases. Germline assignment: CDR1 LGHDT and CDR2 YNNKEL (reference sequence). Trimming took 1 base from V and 10 from J, leaving 11 bases between them. The CDR3 has 13 residues. The CDR3 DNA reads TGTGCCAGCAGCCAAGGCAGGGCTGGCGAGCAGTTCTTC. As protein: CASSQGRAGEQFF.

The J gene is TRBJ2-1, the V gene TRBV5-1, with 8 nucleotides matching TRBD2. This CDR3 has 15 residues. CDR1 and CDR2 (germline): SGHRS, YFSETQ. Germline trimming cut 4 bases from V and 4 bases from J; bases unmatched to any gene: 7. The CDR3 loop reads CASSQTSANYNEQFF. The CDR3, as DNA: TGCGCCAGCAGCCAGACTAGCGCGAATTACAATGAGCAGTTCTTC.

This clone has only one observation. The V call is TRBV5-6, the J call TRBJ2-7, with D possibly being TRBD2 (5 bases). This CDR3 has 12 residues. Trimming pared 2 bases from V and 4 bases from J, leaving 7 bases between. CDR1 is SGHDT, CDR2 YYEEEE, per germline. For the CDR3, the DNA is TGTGCCAGCAGCTTCGGGAAGTACGAGCAGTACTTC. Translation gives CASSFGKYEQYF. Variable domain in full (rest from reference TRBV5-6 and TRBJ2-7): DAGVTQSPTHLIKTRGQQVTLRCSPKSGHDTVSWYQQALGQGPQFIFQYYEEEERQRGNFPDRFSGHQFPNYSSELNVNALLLGDSALYLCASSFGKYEQYFGPGTRLTVT.

This chain connects TRBV6-5 to TRBJ2-1; the D gene is possibly TRBD1 (6 bases). This CDR3 has 14 residues. Trimming took 10 bases from V and 0 from J, leaving 13 bases between them. The germline V gene encodes CDR1 MNHEY and CDR2 SVGAGI. CDR3 sequence: CATHRDPSYNEQFF. DNA for the CDR3: TGTGCCACCCACAGGGACCCCTCCTACAATGAGCAGTTCTTC.

The chain carries TRBV7-2 and TRBJ1-1; a weak D match, TRBD1 (6 bases). V was cut by 5 bases and J by 4 bases, with 11 bases left in between. CDR3 length: 13 residues. CDR1 and CDR2 from the germline V gene are SGHTA and FQGNSA. The CDR3 nucleotides are TGTGCCAGCAGCCCCAGGGGTAGCACTGAAGCTTTCTTT. This codes for CASSPRGSTEAFF.

V and J are TRBV5-4 and TRBJ2-1, with 7 bases identical to TRBD2. Unmatched junction bases numbered 12, after V lost 6 bases and J lost 0 bases. The CDR3 totals 17 residues. Germline V gene sequence: CDR1 SGHNT, CDR2 YYREEE (reference sequence). CDR3 region: CASTPTSRGGSYNEQFF. CDR3 coding DNA: TGTGCCAGCACCCCCACGTCTCGCGGGGGCTCCTACAATGAGCAGTTCTTC.

The chain links TRBV5-1 to TRBJ2-2; 7 bases agree with TRBD2. This CDR3 has 17 amino acids. Trimming removed 3 bases from V and 1 base from J; junction bases left unmatched: 9. The germline CDR1 and CDR2 sequences are SGHRS and YFSETQ. DNA of the CDR3: TGCGCCAGCAGCTCGGCCCCCTTAGCGGGGAACACCGGGGAGCTGTTTTTT. It encodes CASSSAPLAGNTGELFF.

This clone was seen a single time. The J gene is TRBJ1-2, the V gene TRBV19, with D perhaps TRBD1 (5 bases). This CDR3 contains 14 residues. The germline CDR1 and CDR2 sequences are LNHDA and SQIVND (reference sequence). V was cut by 5 bases and J by 5 bases, with 15 bases left in between. This CDR3 is CASSGRVVGYGYTF. As DNA, the CDR3 is TGTGCCAGTAGTGGCAGGGTAGTTGGGTATGGCTACACCTTC.

The chain is built from TRBV15 and TRBJ2-3, with D possibly TRBD2 on 7 matching bases. Germline CDR1 LNHNV, CDR2 YYDKDF (reference sequence). The CDR3 consists of 17 residues. V was shortened by 1 base and J by 2 bases, with 16 bases between the two germline ends. CDR3 sequence: CATSRVGGARFTDTQYF. CDR3 DNA sequence: TGTGCCACCAGCAGAGTGGGGGGGGCCCGATTCACAGATACGCAGTATTTT.

This clone came up once. The sample holds other DNA sequences that translate to the same CDR3. The chain links TRBV7-9 to TRBJ1-3; the match to TRBD1 covers 9 bases. V dropped 3 bases and J dropped 0; count of bases not matched to a gene: 6. The CDR3 loop spans 17 amino acids. The germline V gene has CDR1 SEHNR and CDR2 FQNEAQ (reference sequence). The DNA of the CDR3 is TGTGCCAGCAGCTTTTGGGACAGGGTTGACTCTGGAAACACCATATATTTT. Its translation is CASSFWDRVDSGNTIYF. Together with reference TRBV7-9 and TRBJ1-3, the CDR3 gives the full variable domain: DTGVSQNPRHKITKRGQNVTFRCDPISEHNRLYWYRQTLGQGPEFLTYFQNEAQLEKSRLLSDRFSAERPKGSFSTLEIQRTEQGDSAMYLCASSFWDRVDSGNTIYFGEGSWLTVV.

The chain is built from TRBV5-1 and TRBJ2-7, with D possibly TRBD1 on 7 matching bases. Looked up from germline, CDR1 is SGHRS and CDR2 is YFSETQ. The CDR3 is 15 residues long. Trimming pared 2 bases from V and 2 bases from J, leaving 14 bases between. CDR3 in amino acids: CASSLGGTATYEQYF. The DNA for the CDR3 is TGCGCCAGCAGCTTAGGAGGGACAGCAACCTACGAGCAGTACTTC.

This clone has at least ten counts. This sequence joins TRBV19 and TRBJ2-2; the match to TRBD2 covers 10 bases. Trimming cost V 3 bases and J 4 bases; bases outside gene matches: 11. Germline V gives CDR1 LNHDA, CDR2 SQIVND (reference sequence). The CDR3 runs to 18 residues. This chain's CDR3 is CASSIEGEAGGVTGELFF. The CDR3 nucleotides read TGTGCCAGTAGTATCGAGGGGGAAGCGGGAGGGGTCACCGGGGAGCTGTTTTTT. Drawing the rest from reference TRBV19 and TRBJ2-2, the complete variable domain is DGGITQSPKYLFRKEGQNVTLSCEQNLNHDAMYWYRQDPGQGLRLIYYSQIVNDFQKGDIAEGYSVSREKKESFPLTVTSAQKNPTAFYLCASSIEGEAGGVTGELFFGEGSRLTVL.

The chain couples TRBV7-2 to TRBJ2-1, with D perhaps matching TRBD2 (6 bases). This CDR3 has 15 residues. V was shortened by 1 base and J by 4 bases, with 11 bases between the two germline ends. From germline, CDR1 is SGHTA and CDR2 FQGNSA. CDR3 in amino acids: CASSLVASDYNEQFF. The CDR3 nucleotides are TGTGCCAGCAGCTTAGTCGCTAGCGATTACAATGAGCAGTTCTTC.

The chain uses TRBV7-9 and TRBJ1-1; no clear D. Trimming removed 5 bases from V and 0 bases from J, with 16 bases in between. The CDR3 runs to 16 residues. Germline V gene lookup returns CDR1 SEHNR and CDR2 FQNEAQ (reference sequence). Here the CDR3 reads CASSPRRALLNTEAFF. The CDR3 DNA follows: TGTGCCAGCAGCCCTCGGAGGGCCCTATTGAACACTGAAGCTTTCTTT.

This chain uses TRBV27 with TRBJ1-5, with D perhaps TRBD1 (5 bases). CDR1 MNHEY and CDR2 SMNVEV come from the germline V gene (reference sequence). The CDR3 consists of 15 residues. V dropped 0 bases and J dropped 0 bases, with 6 bases sitting between them. The CDR3 DNA reads TGTGCCAGCAGTTTATCAGGGGATAGCAATCAGCCCCAGCATTTT. This gives the protein CASSLSGDSNQPQHF.

This chain uses TRBV30 with TRBJ2-1; the D gene is possibly TRBD1 (6 bases). V was trimmed by 3 bases and J by 4 bases, leaving 16 bases between them. CDR1 is GTSNPN and CDR2 is SVGIG in the germline V gene (reference sequence). The CDR3 runs 15 residues. The CDR3 loop reads CAWSVDGTLYNEQFF. The CDR3 DNA reads as TGTGCCTGGAGCGTCGACGGGACACTTTACAATGAGCAGTTCTTC.